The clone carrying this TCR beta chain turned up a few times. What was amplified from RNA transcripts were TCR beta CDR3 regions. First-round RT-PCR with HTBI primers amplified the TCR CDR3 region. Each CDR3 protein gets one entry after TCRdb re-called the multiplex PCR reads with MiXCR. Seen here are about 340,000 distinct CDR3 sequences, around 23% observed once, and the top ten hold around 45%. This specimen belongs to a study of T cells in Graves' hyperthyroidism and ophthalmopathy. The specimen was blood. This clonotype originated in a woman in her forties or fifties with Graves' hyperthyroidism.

CDR3 coding DNA: TGCGCCAGCTCCACAGGGGGGGGCCTAAAGCAGTACTTC. Protein sequence: CASSTGGGLKQYF. The genes are TRBV5-1 and TRBJ2-7; perhaps TRBD1 as D (8 bases). CDR1 is SGHRS and CDR2 is YFSETQ in the germline V gene. V lost 7 bases, J lost 8 bases, and 19 bases lay in between. CDR3 length: 13 residues.